This T cell receptor beta chain was captured in a study of shared clonotypes between healthy human individuals. Study-wide results and limits: Generally, estimated richness proved larger in naive subsets than it did in memory subsets. What rarefaction showed was incomplete sorted-subset sequencing despite large depth.

Negatively enriched CD4+ T cells were divided by CD45RA into naive and memory. Execution of the assay was at deep level. Libraries were prepared by immunoSEQ multiplex PCR; TCRdb keeps only in-frame clonotypes and omits some of them. This sample carries 2 million to 2.5 million clones, just under 95% of them seen once, and the ten largest clones take around 0.38%. Turning to this clone: Its specificity is unknown.

V was clipped by 4 bases and J by 3 bases, with 19 bases between them. This CDR3 has 16 residues. Germline lookup yields CDR1 SGDLS and CDR2 YYNGEE. Sequencing was done on a sample of naive CD4+ T cells from PBMCs. The subset: CD45RA+ positively selected. This clonotype originated in a man in his late teens or twenties in good health. Some clones in this sample may be carry-over from other donors' samples. V usage is TRBV9 and J usage is TRBJ2-5; D is possibly TRBD1 or TRBD2 (5 bases each). The CDR3 here is CASSPLGTENKETQYF. The CDR3 nucleotides read TGTGCCAGCAGCCCCCTCGGGACGGAGAATAAAGAGACCCAGTACTTC.